Listed below are T cell receptor beta chains from one sample, sequenced in a study of T cell changes during pregnancy in multiple sclerosis. Clones were sequenced by immunoSEQ multiplex PCR, and TCRdb holds only the in-frame ones, with some missing. There are roughly 48,000 clones in the sample; around 90% occur only once, and around 1.2% lies in the top ten. Specimen: CD4+ T cells from peripheral blood mononuclear cells, collected in the second trimester of pregnancy. These receptors came from a female donor with multiple sclerosis, enrolled in a pregnancy study. The CDR3 runs from the conserved cysteine through the conserved F or W. Fields, in order: D gene, J gene, V gene, clone size, CDR3 DNA, CDR3 protein. The D gene is left open where the match is weak. Clone sizes are given selectively: once, few, many, or a class where the clone is expanded.

TRBD2 | TRBJ2-1 | TRBV5-1 | - | TGCGCCAGCAGGGCCGGGACTAGCGGGAATAATGAGCAGTTCTTC | CASRAGTSGNNEQFF
TRBD1 | TRBJ2-7 | TRBV5-1 | - | TGCGCCAGCAGCTTGGGGGACAGGAACGACGAGCAGTACTTC | CASSLGDRNDEQYF
- | TRBJ1-2 | TRBV30 | - | TGTGCCTGGAGTGTCGGGGGAGGCTACACCTTC | CAWSVGGGYTF
- | TRBJ2-2 | TRBV10-3 | - | TGTGCCACCGCGAGGACGGGGGAGAACACCGGGGAGCTGTTTTTT | CATARTGENTGELFF
- | TRBJ2-5 | TRBV30 | medium-sized | TGTGCCTGGAGTGTCCTAGGGAAAGGGAGAGAGACCCAGTACTTC | CAWSVLGKGRETQYF
- | TRBJ2-1 | TRBV7-2 | - | TGTGCCACAGGGACTTCCCTCTACAATGAGCAGTTCTTC | CATGTSLYNEQFF
TRBD1 | TRBJ1-4 | TRBV7-2 | - | TGTGCCAGCAGCTTTACAGGGGCTAATGAAAAACTGTTTTTT | CASSFTGANEKLFF
- | TRBJ1-1 | TRBV28 | - | TGTGCCAGCAGTTTATCGCAGGACATGAACACTGAAGCTTTCTTT | CASSLSQDMNTEAFF
- | TRBJ1-1 | TRBV18 | - | TGTGCCAGCTCAGCTCCAGGGAACACTGAAGCTTTCTTT | CASSAPGNTEAFF
TRBD1 | TRBJ1-4 | TRBV19 | - | TGTGCCAGTACGGACAGGAGTGAAAATGAAAAACTGTTTTTT | CASTDRSENEKLFF
TRBD2 | TRBJ2-3 | TRBV28 | - | TGTGCCAGCAAGGAGGGGCTAGCGGGAGGAGGCACAGATACGCAGTATTTT | CASKEGLAGGGTDTQYF
- | TRBJ2-7 | TRBV9 | - | TGTGCCAGCAGCGTCCTAGGGGGAGTGGCGGAGCAGTACTTC | CASSVLGGVAEQYF
- | TRBJ1-1 | TRBV2 | - | TGTGCCAGCAGTGTCGGACAGTTTGGTTCTACTGAAGCTTTCTTT | CASSVGQFGSTEAFF
- | TRBJ1-3 | TRBV6-5 | - | TGTGCCAGCAGTTATAGATCAGGAAACACCATATATTTT | CASSYRSGNTIYF
TRBD1 | TRBJ1-5 | TRBV30 | - | TGTGCCTGGCAGACAGGGCCTCATCAGCCCCAGCATTTT | CAWQTGPHQPQHF
- | TRBJ2-3 | TRBV5-1 | - | TGCGCCAGCAGCAAAGCAACAGATACGCAGTATTTT | CASSKATDTQYF
- | TRBJ2-1 | TRBV5-1 | once | TGCGCCAGCAGCTTGTATGCTAGCGTGTACAATGAGCAGTTCTTC | CASSLYASVYNEQFF
TRBD2 | TRBJ2-5 | TRBV28 | - | TGTGCCTATGGCGGGCTAGCGGGAGTGGAGACCCAGTACTTC | CAYGGLAGVETQYF
- | TRBJ2-7 | TRBV5-6 | - | TGTGCCAGCAGCTTGGCCTCCGAGCAGTACTTC | CASSLASEQYF
- | TRBJ2-1 | TRBV20-1 | - | TGCAGTGTCCTATCCCGCATCGAGCAGTTCTTC | CSVLSRIEQFF
- | TRBJ1-5 | TRBV4-3 | - | TGCGCCAGCAGCCAAGAGCGTTATCAGCCCCAGCATTTT | CASSQERYQPQHF
TRBD1 | TRBJ1-2 | TRBV28 | - | TGTGCCAGCAGCTTAGGGAGCGAGGGGGCGCGAGGCTACACCTTC | CASSLGSEGARGYTF
TRBD1 | TRBJ1-4 | TRBV5-4 | - | TGTGCCAGCAGCGATTCGACAGGGGGCATTGAAAAACTGTTTTTT | CASSDSTGGIEKLFF
- | TRBJ1-1 | TRBV14 | - | TGTGCCAGCAAAGTTCCGGGGAGTTTGAACACTGAAGCTTTCTTT | CASKVPGSLNTEAFF
- | TRBJ1-1 | TRBV21-1 | - | TGTGCCAGCAGCAAAGGCAGACGCCCGGACAGCATGAACACTGAAGCTTTCTTT | CASSKGRRPDSMNTEAFF
- | TRBJ1-4 | TRBV30 | - | TGTGCCTGGGCAGGGTCGGTAAATGAAAAACTGTTTTTT | CAWAGSVNEKLFF
TRBD1 | TRBJ2-5 | TRBV29-1 | few | TGCAGCGTTGCGAGGGACAGGGGGGAATTGGAGACCCAGTACTTC | CSVARDRGELETQYF
- | TRBJ1-1 | TRBV27 | - | TGTGCCAGCAGTTTAAGACAGTTCGACACTGAAGCTTTCTTT | CASSLRQFDTEAFF
TRBD1 | TRBJ1-5 | TRBV19 | - | TGTGCCAGTAAGGGGGACAGGTTTCATCAGCCCCAGCATTTT | CASKGDRFHQPQHF
TRBD1 | TRBJ1-3 | TRBV6-1 | - | TGTGCCAGCAGTGAAAGGGGGCTTGGAAACACCATATATTTT | CASSERGLGNTIYF
- | TRBJ2-3 | TRBV7-6 | - | TGTGCCAGCAGCTTAGGACACCTTATCACAGATACGCAGTATTTT | CASSLGHLITDTQYF
- | TRBJ1-4 | TRBV4-1 | - | TGCGCCAGCAGCCAAGATAATAAGGTCCAGACAGCAACTAATGAAAAACTGTTTTTT | CASSQDNKVQTATNEKLFF
TRBD2 | TRBJ2-1 | TRBV5-4 | - | TGTGCCAGCAGCTTGGCCGGGGGGAATGAGCAGTTCTTC | CASSLAGGNEQFF
- | TRBJ2-3 | TRBV5-1 | - | TGCGCCAGCAGCGCAAGCGGTGGAGTAACAGATACGCAGTATTTT | CASSASGGVTDTQYF
- | TRBJ2-1 | TRBV28 | - | TGTGCCAGCAGTTTACCAGGGGGAGCGGGCTACAATGAGCAGTTCTTC | CASSLPGGAGYNEQFF
- | TRBJ1-1 | TRBV5-4 | few | TGTGCCAGCAGCTTCGGACAGACTGAAGCTTTCTTT | CASSFGQTEAFF
- | TRBJ2-1 | TRBV10-3 | once | TGTGCCATCAGTGAACAGGGAAAGTTCTACAATGAGCAGTTCTTC | CAISEQGKFYNEQFF
- | TRBJ2-3 | TRBV27 | - | TGTGCCAGCAGTCGGGACTTCACAGATACGCAGTATTTT | CASSRDFTDTQYF
- | TRBJ2-2 | TRBV6-5 | - | TGTGCCAGCAGTCGCGTAGACAAGATCGGGGAGCTGTTTTTT | CASSRVDKIGELFF
- | TRBJ2-6 | TRBV18 | - | TGTGCCAGCTCAGCGGACTCTGGGGCCAACGTCCTGACTTTC | CASSADSGANVLTF
TRBD2 | TRBJ2-1 | TRBV5-1 | - | TGCGCCAGCAGCTTGGAGTCTAGCGGGGTCTACAATGAGCAGTTCTTC | CASSLESSGVYNEQFF
- | TRBJ2-1 | TRBV10-3 | - | TGTGCCATCAGTGAGGATGGGGGGGCCATCAATGAGCAGTTCTTC | CAISEDGGAINEQFF
- | TRBJ2-7 | TRBV27 | - | TGTGCCACCGCAAAGGACAGCTACTCCTACGAGCAGTACTTC | CATAKDSYSYEQYF
TRBD2 | TRBJ2-7 | TRBV10-2 | - | TGCGCCACCCGGACTAGCGGGTACTACGAGCAGTACTTC | CATRTSGYYEQYF
- | TRBJ2-7 | TRBV7-5 | - | TGTGTCAGAGGTTTCGGGACAACACTAACCTACGAGCAGTACTTC | CVRGFGTTLTYEQYF